These 19 T cell receptor beta chains were all obtained from the same sample, sequenced in a study of blood T cell repertoires in COVID-19. Profiling relied on immunoSEQ multiplex PCR, and the TCRdb table lists in-frame clones only, not all of them. The data hold approximately 360,000 clones, with 85% to 90% observed a single time. Input material: PBMCs or T cells enriched from blood (not recorded which). These receptors were obtained from a woman under 40 with acute COVID-19.

The CDR3 here is CASSVRLAGACTGELFF. In DNA, the CDR3 is TGTGCCAGCAGCGTCCGACTAGCGGGGGCTTGCACCGGGGAGCTGTTTTTT. The V and J genes are TRBV21-1 and TRBJ2-2; no check of the table's D call, TRBD2, against the DNA was made. TRBV21-1 is noted as a pseudogene. The CDR3 is 17 residues long.

The rearrangement joins TRBV6-5 to TRBJ1-6, with D unresolved. CDR3 length: 16 amino acids. Trimming left V 2 bases short and J 3 bases short, with 11 bases between. Germline V gives CDR1 MNHEY, CDR2 SVGAGI. The CDR3 DNA follows: TGTGCCAGCAGTTACCTCCGGGGAGGCTATAATTCACCCCTCCACTTT. Translated, it gives CASSYLRGGYNSPLHF.

The rearrangement uses TRBV5-4 and TRBJ2-7; the match to TRBD2 covers 7 bases. The CDR3 is made up of 13 amino acids. The ends lost 4 bases at V and 3 bases at J; junction bases unmatched: 4. Germline V lookup: CDR1 SGHNT, CDR2 YYREEE (reference sequence). This chain's CDR3 is CASSTRGVYEQYF. The CDR3 DNA sequence: TGTGCCAGCAGCACTCGGGGGGTCTACGAGCAGTACTTC.

V gene TRBV5-4 combines with J gene TRBJ1-1, with TRBD1 as a possible D gene (5 bases). The V gene's germline CDR1 is SGHNT and CDR2 YYREEE (reference sequence). CDR3 length: 14 amino acids. V lost 1 base to trimming and J lost 6 bases, with 13 bases between them. CDR3 DNA: TGTGCCAGCAGCTTGAAGAATCAGGGCTCTGAAGCTTTCTTT. The encoded protein is CASSLKNQGSEAFF.

The chain carries TRBV7-8 and TRBJ2-7, with D possibly being TRBD1 (6 bases). The germline CDR1 and CDR2 sequences are SGHVS and FQNEAQ. Trimming removed 7 bases at V and 1 base at J, with 8 bases between. The CDR3 covers 12 residues. The CDR3, as DNA: TGTGCCAGCAAACAGGGATCCTACGAGCAGTACTTC. Translating it yields CASKQGSYEQYF.

J is TRBJ2-4 and V is TRBV11-1, with a weak D call TRBD1 (5 bases). The V end was cut by 2 bases, the J end by 2 bases, with 10 bases between. This CDR3 region has 15 residues. Germline V gene lookup returns CDR1 SGHAT and CDR2 FQDESV (reference sequence). The DNA for the CDR3 is TGTGCCAGCAGCTTAACAGGACCCACCAAAAACATTCAGTACTTC. This gives the protein CASSLTGPTKNIQYF.

This chain uses TRBV6-1 with TRBJ1-2; no reliable D call. Germline V gene data show CDR1 as MNHNS and CDR2 as SASEGT. V lost 1 base and J lost 12, with 6 bases in between. The CDR3 consists of 10 residues. DNA of the CDR3: TGTGCCAGCAGTGAAGTTACAAACACCTTC. Translating gives CASSEVTNTF.

The chain couples TRBV19 to TRBJ2-7; 9 nucleotides agree with TRBD1. Germline V gene sequence: CDR1 LNHDA, CDR2 SQIVND (reference sequence). V trimming: 5 bases; J trimming: 1 base; junction bases outside the gene matches: 3. This CDR3 contains 14 residues. The CDR3, as DNA: TGTGCCAGTAGTTTCGGGACAGGGTCCTACGAGCAGTACTTC. As protein: CASSFGTGSYEQYF.

The chain couples TRBV7-8 to TRBJ1-2; tentative D call: TRBD1 (6 bases). The CDR3 is made up of 17 amino acids. V was shortened by 0 bases and J by 1 base, with 15 bases between the two germline ends. The germline V gene encodes CDR1 SGHVS and CDR2 FQNEAQ. The CDR3 here is CASSLARQVDFNYGYTF. In nucleotides, the CDR3 is TGTGCCAGCAGCTTAGCGAGACAGGTGGATTTTAACTATGGCTACACCTTC.

This clone has only a few counts. This chain joins TRBV2 and TRBJ2-3; weak D call: TRBD2 (5 bases). Trimming took 7 bases from V and 6 from J, leaving 14 bases between them. Germline CDR1 is SNHLY and CDR2 is FYNNEI. The CDR3 contains 13 residues. CDR3 loop: CASITSREDTQYF. Here the CDR3 DNA reads TGTGCCAGCATCACGAGTAGGGAGGATACGCAGTATTTT.

The chain recombines TRBV7-3 with TRBJ2-3; 9 bases agree with TRBD2. The junction had 8 bases not matched to a gene; V was cut back by 5 bases and J by 2 bases. The germline gives CDR1 SGHTA, CDR2 FQGTGA. The CDR3 contains 16 residues. CDR3 sequence (DNA): TGTGCCAGCAGCGTCGGGACTAGCAGAGACACAGATACGCAGTATTTT. Its translation is CASSVGTSRDTDTQYF.

The rearrangement uses TRBV2 and TRBJ1-6; TRBD1 matches 11 bases. Germline loops: CDR1 SNHLY, CDR2 FYNNEI. Losses at the gene ends were 7 bases for V and 10 bases for J; bases not matched to a gene: 9. This CDR3 region has 15 residues. The chain's CDR3 is CASTGERTGGSPLHF. The CDR3, as DNA: TGTGCCAGCACCGGAGAGAGGACAGGGGGCTCACCCCTCCACTTT.

The CDR3 reads CASSGRVTGELFF. The DNA of the CDR3 is TGTGCCAGCAGTGGGAGGGTTACCGGGGAGCTGTTTTTT. The rearrangement uses TRBV2 and TRBJ2-2; D possibly corresponds to TRBD2 (6 bases). V was shortened by 4 bases and J by 5 bases, with 8 bases between the two germline ends. The CDR3 loop spans 13 amino acids. Germline CDR1 reads SNHLY; CDR2 reads FYNNEI. Full variable domain (rest looked up from reference TRBV2 and TRBJ2-2): EPEVTQTPSHQVTQMGQEVILRCVPISNHLYFYWYRQILGQKVEFLVSFYNNEISEKSEIFDDQFSVERPDGSNFTLKIRSTKLEDSAMYFCASSGRVTGELFFGEGSRLTVL.

This chain links TRBV19 with TRBJ1-6, with 7 bases that match TRBD1. Germline-derived CDR1 and CDR2 are LNHDA and SQIVND (reference sequence). Trimming removed 1 base from V and 7 bases from J; junction bases left unmatched: 4. The CDR3 runs to 15 residues. The CDR3 reads CASSIGGTVNSPLHF. The CDR3 DNA follows: TGTGCCAGTAGTATAGGAGGGACAGTGAATTCACCCCTCCACTTT.

J is TRBJ1-6 and V is TRBV4-1; D remains unclear. The germline V gene has CDR1 MGHRA and CDR2 YSYEKL. The V and J ends lost 3 bases and 9 bases respectively, with 21 bases between them. The CDR3 runs 17 residues. The CDR3 DNA reads TGCGCCAGCAGCCATATCGGGGTTGTCTCGGAAGGTTCACCCCTCCACTTT. Translation: CASSHIGVVSEGSPLHF.

The chain combines TRBV9 with TRBJ1-4; D unclear. Germline loops: CDR1 SGDLS, CDR2 YYNGEE. Trimming pared 3 bases from V and 0 bases from J, leaving 21 bases between. This CDR3 comprises 19 residues. This CDR3 reads CASSGASLPPLSTNEKLFF. In DNA, the CDR3 is TGTGCCAGCAGCGGGGCCTCCCTTCCTCCGCTCTCAACTAATGAAAAACTGTTTTTT.

This clone showed up just a few times. The J gene is TRBJ1-1, the V gene TRBV27, with TRBD1 as a possible D gene (6 bases). Germline assignment: CDR1 MNHEY and CDR2 SMNVEV (reference sequence). The CDR3 is made up of 15 amino acids. V was trimmed by 5 bases and J by 5 bases, leaving 18 bases between them. CDR3 amino acids: CASSTPEGGGTEAFF. The CDR3 DNA reads TGTGCCAGCAGTACCCCGGAGGGGGGGGGTACTGAAGCTTTCTTT.

The rearrangement joins TRBV7-8 to TRBJ1-5; the D is unclear. The CDR3 has 15 amino acids. Trimming removed 2 bases from V and 0 bases from J, with 8 bases in between. CDR1 SGHVS and CDR2 FQNEAQ come from the germline V gene. CDR3 coding DNA: TGTGCCAGCAGCTTATTCGCGGGTAGCAATCAGCCCCAGCATTTT. This gives the protein CASSLFAGSNQPQHF.

This rearrangement joins TRBV7-3 to TRBJ1-2; D might be TRBD1 (5 bases). CDR3 length: 15 amino acids. Trimming pared 7 bases from V and 7 bases from J, leaving 22 bases between. Germline loops: CDR1 SGHTA, CDR2 FQGTGA. CDR3 in DNA: TGTGCCAGCACCCATGACCCGGGGGACTCCCTTGGCTACACCTTC. Residues: CASTHDPGDSLGYTF.